Listed here are 17 T cell receptor beta chains from one sample, sequenced in a study of sequential checkpoint blockade in melanoma. Treatment defined: randomized to nivolumab then ipilimumab (arm A) or the reverse (arm B). Assay: immunoSEQ multiplex PCR; the TCRdb copy retains only in-frame clones and omits some. This table has some 9,000 clones, 50% to 70% appearing once. The sample in question was CD8+ T cells sorted from blood (inferred from file names), obtained from a patient given nivolumab and ipilimumab in sequence. These receptors were collected from a human donor with melanoma.

In its sample, this clone was seen a few times. This sequence joins TRBV6-5 and TRBJ2-7, with 8 bases that match TRBD2. V shed 6 bases, J shed 4 bases, and the junction held 8 bases outside the gene matches. The CDR3 has 14 amino acids. Germline V gene sequence: CDR1 MNHEY, CDR2 SVGAGI. In DNA form, the CDR3 reads TGTGCCAGCAGGGCCCGGGGGGGCCTGTACGAGCAGTACTTC. It specifies CASRARGGLYEQYF.

This clone appeared once. V usage is TRBV9 and J usage is TRBJ2-1; D is possibly TRBD1 (5 bases). Germline V lookup: CDR1 SGDLS, CDR2 YYNGEE. The V and J ends lost 0 bases and 15 bases respectively, with 13 bases between them. This CDR3 region has 12 residues. For the CDR3, the DNA is TGTGCCAGCAGCGTAGGGGGCTCTGGGTTGTTCTTC. Encoded protein: CASSVGGSGLFF.

V and J are TRBV6-6 and TRBJ1-4; 11 nucleotides agree with TRBD1. With 5 bases clipped from V and 8 bases from J, the junction kept 10 bases outside the gene matches. The CDR3 length is 16 residues. Germline CDR1 and CDR2: MNHNY and SVGAGI (reference sequence). As DNA, the CDR3 is TGTGCCAGCAGTAGGGGAGGGACAGGGGGTTCGGAAAAACTGTTTTTT. The encoded protein is CASSRGGTGGSEKLFF.

In its sample, this clone is medium-sized. J is TRBJ2-7 and V is TRBV9; 11 bases line up with TRBD1. Germline V lookup: CDR1 SGDLS, CDR2 YYNGEE. With V trimmed by 3 bases and J by 3 bases, 8 bases remained unmatched. The CDR3 spans 16 residues. The DNA for the CDR3 is TGTGCCAGCAGCGCTCTCGGGACAGGGGGACTCTACGAGCAGTACTTC. Translated: CASSALGTGGLYEQYF. Supplemented by reference TRBV9 and TRBJ2-7, the full variable domain reads DSGVTQTPKHLITATGQRVTLRCSPRSGDLSVYWYQQSLDQGLQFLIQYYNGEERAKGNILERFSAQQFPDLHSELNLSSLELGDSALYFCASSALGTGGLYEQYFGPGTRLTVT.

The gene calls are TRBV7-3 and TRBJ1-2; 7 bases map to TRBD1. V lost 5 bases and J lost 8; bases outside the gene matches: 11. The CDR3 covers 14 residues. Germline V CDR1 and CDR2: SGHTA, FQGTGA. For the CDR3, the DNA is TGTGCCAGCAGCATGGGAACAGGGGCCTGGGGCTACACCTTC. As protein: CASSMGTGAWGYTF.

This chain joins TRBV6-6 and TRBJ1-2, with 7 bases aligning to TRBD1. V shed 6 bases and J 0 bases; nucleotides not matched to a gene: 4. The germline V gene encodes CDR1 MNHNY and CDR2 SVGAGI (reference sequence). This CDR3 is built from 14 residues. The CDR3 loop is CASSPGTANYGYTF. The CDR3 bases are TGTGCCAGCAGCCCCGGGACAGCTAACTATGGCTACACCTTC.

The rearrangement links TRBV5-1 to TRBJ2-3, with D possibly matching TRBD2 (6 bases). CDR1 is SGHRS, CDR2 YFSETQ, per germline. The V end lost 0 bases, the J end lost 1 base, and 9 bases lay between the germline ends. This CDR3 has 15 amino acids. CDR3 residues: CASSLGLERTDTQYF. The CDR3 DNA is TGCGCCAGCAGCTTGGGACTAGAGCGCACAGATACGCAGTATTTT.

This clone was seen a handful of times. The V gene is TRBV7-8, the J gene TRBJ2-5; 7 bases are a match to TRBD2. The V gene's germline CDR1 is SGHVS and CDR2 FQNEAQ. The CDR3 runs 15 residues. With V trimmed by 0 bases and J by 5 bases, 6 bases remained unmatched. The CDR3, as DNA: TGTGCCAGCAGCTTAGCGACTAGCAGGGTCGAGACCCAGTACTTC. Its protein is CASSLATSRVETQYF.

Judged by abundance, this clone is medium-sized (0.01 to 0.1%). This chain connects TRBV18 to TRBJ2-1; D possibly corresponds to TRBD2 (5 bases). The germline V gene encodes CDR1 KGHSH and CDR2 LQKENI. Trimming took off 2 bases at V and 7 bases at J, with 9 bases between the two ends. The CDR3 extends over 13 amino acids. The DNA of the CDR3 is TGTGCCAGCTCACCAGACGGGAAGAATGAGCAGTTCTTC. Its translation: CASSPDGKNEQFF.

This clone has just a few counts. The rearrangement links TRBV4-1 to TRBJ1-4; D remains ambiguous. The CDR3 runs 14 residues. The V end lost 5 bases, the J end lost 7 bases, and 14 bases lay between the germline ends. In germline, CDR1 is MGHRA, CDR2 YSYEKL. The CDR3 region is CASSRFTEGEKLFF. In nucleotides, the CDR3 is TGCGCCAGCAGCAGATTTACAGAGGGTGAAAAACTGTTTTTT.

This clone was picked up a small number of times. This chain connects TRBV19 to TRBJ1-5; TRBD1 matches at 9 bases. J lost 0 bases, V lost 3 bases, and 15 bases had no gene match. Germline V CDR1 and CDR2: LNHDA, SQIVND (reference sequence). The CDR3 spans 20 residues. CDR3 DNA: TGTGCCAGTAGTATCGTACAGGGGGCGATTCAGTGGGATAGCAATCAGCCCCAGCATTTT. It encodes CASSIVQGAIQWDSNQPQHF.

Only a few counts were recorded for this clone. V is TRBV7-6 and J is TRBJ1-5, with TRBD1 matching over 12 bases. Trimming removed 10 bases from V and 6 bases from J; junction bases left unmatched: 4. Germline V gene data show CDR1 as SGHVS and CDR2 as FNYEAQ. There are 13 residues in the CDR3. The CDR3 loop is CATGTGGTQPQHF. CDR3 in DNA: TGTGCCACCGGGACAGGGGGCACTCAGCCCCAGCATTTT.

This clone was found once. The genes are TRBV9 and TRBJ1-2; D is undetermined. V lost 2 bases and J lost 2, with 4 bases in between. In germline, CDR1 is SGDLS, CDR2 YYNGEE. The length of the CDR3 is 12 residues. CDR3 nucleotides: TGTGCCAGCAGCGTCTTCAACTATGGCTACACCTTC. Translation: CASSVFNYGYTF.

This clone has a handful of counts. The chain has TRBV13 and TRBJ1-2; D is possibly TRBD1 (5 bases). The germline V gene encodes CDR1 PRHDT and CDR2 FYEKMQ (reference sequence). Trimming removed 8 bases from V and 6 bases from J, with 13 bases in between. CDR3 length: 12 amino acids. The CDR3 DNA reads as TGTGCCAGCCGCCGGGGGAGCAATGGCTACACCTTC. Translated: CASRRGSNGYTF.

The rearrangement uses TRBV18 and TRBJ2-7; TRBD1 matches 10 bases. CDR1 and CDR2 from the germline V gene are KGHSH and LQKENI. The CDR3 contains 14 residues. V shed 5 bases, J shed 2 bases, and the junction held 3 bases outside the gene matches. The CDR3 protein is CASSAGTGAYEQYF. The CDR3 bases are TGTGCCAGCTCAGCCGGGACAGGGGCCTACGAGCAGTACTTC.

The rearrangement links TRBV4-3 to TRBJ2-5; TRBD2 aligns across 12 bases. The J call may not be correct, given that the DNA end is closer to TRBJ2-7. The CDR3 sequence is 18 residues long. CDR1 and CDR2 (germline): LGHNA, YSLEER. Here the CDR3 DNA reads TGCGCCAGCAGCCAAGATTTCGCTAGCGGGGGGGACCACTACGAGCAGTACTTC. It yields the protein CASSQDFASGGDHYEQYF.

The chain employs TRBV7-9 and TRBJ2-7; D is uncertain. The germline gives CDR1 SEHNR, CDR2 FQNEAQ (reference sequence). There are 12 residues in the CDR3. V lost 4 bases and J lost 4, with 8 bases in between. CDR3 protein: CASSSLRYEQYF. CDR3 in DNA: TGTGCCAGCAGCTCCCTCAGGTACGAGCAGTACTTC.